The T cell receptor (beta chain) described here comes from a study of CD8+ T cells in alopecia areata. In the study overall: Treatment ran 6 to 18 months, with 6 months of follow-up afterward.

CDR3 length: 14 amino acids. CDR1 is SQVTM, CDR2 ANQGSEA, per germline. Trimming removed 5 bases from V and 7 bases from J; junction bases left unmatched: 10. It was cDNA, reverse transcribed from extracted RNA, that served as the sequencing template. Data came from immunoSEQ multiplex PCR; TCRdb stores just in-frame clones and leaves some out. Of 150,000 or so clones detected, 47% appear once; the ten largest clones hold approximately 6.6%. The sample holds a few counts of this clone. The antigen is unknown. Lesional scalp punch biopsies and peripheral blood came from alopecia areata patients. Study outcomes and limitations: Across lesional scalp, and particularly alopecia totalis/universalis, clonality surpassed that of normal scalp.

V is TRBV29-1 and J is TRBJ1-4, with 7 bases identical to TRBD1. The TCR was taken from a human donor with alopecia areata. Sequencing was performed on CD4+ T cells sorted from blood. The CDR3 here is CSVYPGQKGEKLFF. In DNA form, the CDR3 reads TGCAGCGTTTATCCGGGACAGAAGGGTGAAAAACTGTTTTTT.